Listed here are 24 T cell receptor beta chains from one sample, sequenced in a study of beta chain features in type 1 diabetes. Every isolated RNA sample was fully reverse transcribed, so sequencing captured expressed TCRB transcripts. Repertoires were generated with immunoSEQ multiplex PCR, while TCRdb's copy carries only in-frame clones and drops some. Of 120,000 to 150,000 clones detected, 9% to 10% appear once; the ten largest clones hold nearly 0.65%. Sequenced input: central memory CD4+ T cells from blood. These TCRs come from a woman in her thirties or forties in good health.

CDR3 sequence (DNA): TGTGCCAGCAGCTCCCAACCCCCGGAGAGGCAGTTCTTC. Encoded protein: CASSSQPPERQFF. The chain joins TRBV11-2 to TRBJ2-1; D is unclear. The ends were cut back, 4 bases at V and 12 bases at J, with 16 bases in the middle. The V gene's germline CDR1 is SGHAT and CDR2 FQNNGV. This CDR3 region has 13 residues.

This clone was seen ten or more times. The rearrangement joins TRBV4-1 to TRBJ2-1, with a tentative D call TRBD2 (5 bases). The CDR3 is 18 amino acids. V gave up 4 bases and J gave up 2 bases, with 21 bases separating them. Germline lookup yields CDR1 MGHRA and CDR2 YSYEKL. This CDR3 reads CASSPTFAPGGTYNEQFF. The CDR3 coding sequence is TGCGCCAGCAGCCCGACTTTTGCCCCTGGAGGAACCTACAATGAGCAGTTCTTC.

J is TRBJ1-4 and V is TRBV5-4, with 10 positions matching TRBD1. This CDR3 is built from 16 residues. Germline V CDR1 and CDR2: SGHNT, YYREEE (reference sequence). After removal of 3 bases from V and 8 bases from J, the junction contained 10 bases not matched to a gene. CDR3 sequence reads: CASSSWTGGEREKLFF. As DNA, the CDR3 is TGTGCCAGCAGCTCCTGGACAGGGGGAGAGAGGGAAAAACTGTTTTTT.

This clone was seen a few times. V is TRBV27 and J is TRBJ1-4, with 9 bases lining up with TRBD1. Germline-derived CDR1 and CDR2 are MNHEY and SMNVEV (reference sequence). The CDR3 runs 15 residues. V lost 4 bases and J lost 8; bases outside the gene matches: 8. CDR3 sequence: CASSSLGTGKEKLFF. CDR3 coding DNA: TGTGCCAGCAGTTCCCTGGGGACAGGGAAGGAAAAACTGTTTTTT.

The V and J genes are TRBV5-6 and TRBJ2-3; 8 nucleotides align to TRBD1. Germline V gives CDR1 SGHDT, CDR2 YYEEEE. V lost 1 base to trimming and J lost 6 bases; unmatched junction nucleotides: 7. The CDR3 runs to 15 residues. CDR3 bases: TGTGCCAGCAGCTTGAGTGGACAGGGAACCGATACGCAGTATTTT. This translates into CASSLSGQGTDTQYF.

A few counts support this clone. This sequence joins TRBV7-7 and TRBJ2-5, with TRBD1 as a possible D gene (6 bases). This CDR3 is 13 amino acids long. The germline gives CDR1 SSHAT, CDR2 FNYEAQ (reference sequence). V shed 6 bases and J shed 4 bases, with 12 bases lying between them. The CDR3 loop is CASSLTGPETQYF. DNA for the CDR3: TGTGCCAGCAGTTTAACAGGGCCAGAGACCCAGTACTTC.

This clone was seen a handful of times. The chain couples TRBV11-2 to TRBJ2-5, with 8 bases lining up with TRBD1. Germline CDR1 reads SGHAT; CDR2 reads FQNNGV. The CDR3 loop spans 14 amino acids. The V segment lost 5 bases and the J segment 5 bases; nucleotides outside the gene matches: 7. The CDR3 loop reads CASSLGQGWETQYF. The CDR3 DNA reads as TGTGCCAGCAGCCTAGGACAGGGATGGGAGACCCAGTACTTC. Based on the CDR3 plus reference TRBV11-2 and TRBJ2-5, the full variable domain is EAGVAQSPRYKIIEKRQSVAFWCNPISGHATLYWYQQILGQGPKLLIQFQNNGVVDDSQLPKDRFSAERLKGVDSTLKIQPAKLEDSAVYLCASSLGQGWETQYFGPGTRLLVL.

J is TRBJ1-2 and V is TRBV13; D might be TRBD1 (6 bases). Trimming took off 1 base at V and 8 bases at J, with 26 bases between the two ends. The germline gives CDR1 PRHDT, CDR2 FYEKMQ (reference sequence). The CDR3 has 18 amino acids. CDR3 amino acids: CASSLASVGGGALKGYTF. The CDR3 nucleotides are TGTGCCAGCAGCTTAGCTTCGGTTGGAGGGGGGGCGCTGAAAGGCTACACCTTC.

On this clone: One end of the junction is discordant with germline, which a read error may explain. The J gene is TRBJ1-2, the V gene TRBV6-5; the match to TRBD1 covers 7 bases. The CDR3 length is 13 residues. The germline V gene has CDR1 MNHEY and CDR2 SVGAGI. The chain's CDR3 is CAISATDRNSYTF. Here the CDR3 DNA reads TGTGCCATCAGTGCAACGGACAGGAACAGCTACACCTTC.

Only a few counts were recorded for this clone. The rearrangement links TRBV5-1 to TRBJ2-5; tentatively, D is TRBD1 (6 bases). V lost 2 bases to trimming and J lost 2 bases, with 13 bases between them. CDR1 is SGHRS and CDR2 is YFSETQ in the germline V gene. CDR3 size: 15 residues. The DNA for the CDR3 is TGCGCCAGCAGCTTCCTAGGGGGTACGCAAGAGACCCAGTACTTC. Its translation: CASSFLGGTQETQYF.

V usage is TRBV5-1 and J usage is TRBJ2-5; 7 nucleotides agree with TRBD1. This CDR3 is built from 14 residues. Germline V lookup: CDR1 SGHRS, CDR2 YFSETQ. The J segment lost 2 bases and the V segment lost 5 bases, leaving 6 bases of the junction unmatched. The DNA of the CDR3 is TGCGCCAGCAGGATACAGACAGGGCAAGAGACCCAGTACTTC. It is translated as CASRIQTGQETQYF.

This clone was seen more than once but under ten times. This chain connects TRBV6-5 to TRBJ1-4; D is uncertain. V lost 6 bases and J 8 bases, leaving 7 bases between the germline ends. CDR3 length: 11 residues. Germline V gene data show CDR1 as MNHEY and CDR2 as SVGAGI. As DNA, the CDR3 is TGTGCCAGCAGCGCGGGGGAAAAACTGTTTTTT. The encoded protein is CASSAGEKLFF.

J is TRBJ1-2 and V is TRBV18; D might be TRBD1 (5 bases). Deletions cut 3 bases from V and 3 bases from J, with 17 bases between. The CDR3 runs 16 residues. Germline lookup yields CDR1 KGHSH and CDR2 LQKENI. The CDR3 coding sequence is TGTGCCAGCTCACCTCTGAATGCAGGGCTAGACTATGGCTACACCTTC. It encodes CASSPLNAGLDYGYTF.

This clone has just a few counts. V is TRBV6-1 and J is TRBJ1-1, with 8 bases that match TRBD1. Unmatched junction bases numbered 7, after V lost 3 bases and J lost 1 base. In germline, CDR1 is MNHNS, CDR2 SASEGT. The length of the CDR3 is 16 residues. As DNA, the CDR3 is TGTGCCAGCAGTGACCCACGGACAGGGTGGAACACTGAAGCTTTCTTT. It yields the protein CASSDPRTGWNTEAFF.

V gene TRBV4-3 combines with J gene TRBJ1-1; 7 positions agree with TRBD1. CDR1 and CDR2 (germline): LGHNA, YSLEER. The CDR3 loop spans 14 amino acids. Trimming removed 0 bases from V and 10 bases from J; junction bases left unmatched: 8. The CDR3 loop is CASSQDRGVGGAFF. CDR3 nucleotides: TGCGCCAGCAGCCAAGACAGGGGGGTTGGCGGAGCTTTCTTT.

The CDR3 protein is CASSTSGYGELFF. The CDR3, as DNA: TGTGCCAGCAGTACGAGCGGATACGGGGAGCTGTTTTTT. This rearrangement joins TRBV27 to TRBJ2-2, with D possibly matching TRBD2 (5 bases). CDR3 length: 13 residues. Germline-derived CDR1 and CDR2 are MNHEY and SMNVEV (reference sequence). With 5 bases removed from V and 7 bases from J, the gap between germline ends came to 11 bases.

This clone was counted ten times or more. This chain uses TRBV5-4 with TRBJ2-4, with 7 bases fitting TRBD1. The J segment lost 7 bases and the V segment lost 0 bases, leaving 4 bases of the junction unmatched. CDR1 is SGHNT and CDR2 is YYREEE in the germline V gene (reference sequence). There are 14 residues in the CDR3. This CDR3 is CASSLVGTENIQYF. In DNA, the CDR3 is TGTGCCAGCAGCTTGGTCGGGACAGAGAACATTCAGTACTTC. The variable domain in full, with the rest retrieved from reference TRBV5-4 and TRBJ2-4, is ETGVTQSPTHLIKTRGQQVTLRCSSQSGHNTVSWYQQALGQGPQFIFQYYREEENGRGNFPPRFSGLQFPNYSSELNVNALELDDSALYLCASSLVGTENIQYFGAGTRLSVL.

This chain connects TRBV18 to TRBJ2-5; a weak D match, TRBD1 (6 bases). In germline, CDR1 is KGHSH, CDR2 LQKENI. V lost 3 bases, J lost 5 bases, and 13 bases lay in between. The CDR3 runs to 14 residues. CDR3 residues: CASSPQGTAETQYF. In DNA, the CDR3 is TGTGCCAGCTCACCCCAGGGGACGGCCGAGACCCAGTACTTC.

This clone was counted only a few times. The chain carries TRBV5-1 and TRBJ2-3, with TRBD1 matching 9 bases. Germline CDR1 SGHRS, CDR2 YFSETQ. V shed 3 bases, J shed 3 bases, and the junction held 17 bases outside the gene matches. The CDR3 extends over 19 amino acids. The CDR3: CASSSPGQGFTRRTDTQYF. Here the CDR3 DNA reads TGCGCCAGCAGCTCGCCGGGACAGGGCTTCACCCGGCGGACAGATACGCAGTATTTT.

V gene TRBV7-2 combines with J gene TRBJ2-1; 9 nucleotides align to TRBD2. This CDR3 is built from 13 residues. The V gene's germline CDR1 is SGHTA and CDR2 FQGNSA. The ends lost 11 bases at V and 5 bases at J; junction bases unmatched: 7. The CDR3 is CAWGGGGDNEQFF. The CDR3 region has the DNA TGTGCCTGGGGCGGCGGGGGGGACAATGAGCAGTTCTTC.

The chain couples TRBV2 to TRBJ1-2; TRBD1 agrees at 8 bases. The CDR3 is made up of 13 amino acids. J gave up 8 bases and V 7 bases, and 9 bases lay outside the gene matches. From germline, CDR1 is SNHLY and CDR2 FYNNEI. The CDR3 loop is CASNSDRGWGYTF. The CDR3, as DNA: TGTGCCAGCAACAGCGACAGGGGATGGGGCTACACCTTC. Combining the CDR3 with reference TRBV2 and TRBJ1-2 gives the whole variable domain EPEVTQTPSHQVTQMGQEVILRCVPISNHLYFYWYRQILGQKVEFLVSFYNNEISEKSEIFDDQFSVERPDGSNFTLKIRSTKLEDSAMYFCASNSDRGWGYTFGSGTRLTVV.

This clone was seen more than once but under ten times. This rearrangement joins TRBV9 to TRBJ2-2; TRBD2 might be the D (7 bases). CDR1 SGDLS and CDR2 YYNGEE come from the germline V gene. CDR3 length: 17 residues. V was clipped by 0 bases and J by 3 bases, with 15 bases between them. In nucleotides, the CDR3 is TGTGCCAGCAGCGTAGCTTCGGGGGGCCCGGACACCGGGGAGCTGTTTTTT. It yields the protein CASSVASGGPDTGELFF. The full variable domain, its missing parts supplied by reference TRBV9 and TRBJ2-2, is DSGVTQTPKHLITATGQRVTLRCSPRSGDLSVYWYQQSLDQGLQFLIQYYNGEERAKGNILERFSAQQFPDLHSELNLSSLELGDSALYFCASSVASGGPDTGELFFGEGSRLTVL.

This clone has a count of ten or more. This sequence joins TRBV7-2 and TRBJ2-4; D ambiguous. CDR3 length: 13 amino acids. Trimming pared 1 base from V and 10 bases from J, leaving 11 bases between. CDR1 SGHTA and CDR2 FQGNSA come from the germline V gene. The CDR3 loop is CASSLDSAVIQYF. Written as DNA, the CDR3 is TGTGCCAGCAGCTTAGACAGTGCCGTAATTCAGTACTTC.

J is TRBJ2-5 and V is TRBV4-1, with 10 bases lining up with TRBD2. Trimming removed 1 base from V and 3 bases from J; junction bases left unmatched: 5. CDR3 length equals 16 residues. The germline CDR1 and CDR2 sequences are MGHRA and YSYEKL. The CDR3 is CASSQVLAGGKETQYF. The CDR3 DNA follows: TGCGCCAGCAGCCAAGTATTAGCGGGGGGTAAAGAGACCCAGTACTTC.